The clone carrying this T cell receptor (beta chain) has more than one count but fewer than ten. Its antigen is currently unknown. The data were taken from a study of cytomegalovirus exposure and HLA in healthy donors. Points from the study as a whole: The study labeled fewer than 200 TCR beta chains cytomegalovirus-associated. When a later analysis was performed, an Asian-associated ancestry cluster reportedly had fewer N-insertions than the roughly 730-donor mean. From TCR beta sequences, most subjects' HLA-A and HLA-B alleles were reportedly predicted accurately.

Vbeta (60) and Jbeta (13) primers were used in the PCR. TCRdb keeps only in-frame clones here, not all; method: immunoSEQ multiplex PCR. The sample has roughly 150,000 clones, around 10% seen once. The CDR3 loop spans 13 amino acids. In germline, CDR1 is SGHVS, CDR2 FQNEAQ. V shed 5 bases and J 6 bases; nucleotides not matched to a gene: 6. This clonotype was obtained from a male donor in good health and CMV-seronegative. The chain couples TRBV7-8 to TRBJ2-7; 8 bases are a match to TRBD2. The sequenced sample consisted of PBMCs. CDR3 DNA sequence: TGTGCCAGCAGCCAACGGGAGGGCCTCGAGCAGTACTTC. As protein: CASSQREGLEQYF.